This T cell receptor (beta chain) was captured in a study of neurological immune-mediated disorders. Time point specified: longitudinal time-point 2. The CDR3 consists of 13 residues. Between the trimmed V and J ends, which lost 5 bases and 8 bases, there was a span of 12 bases. CDR1 is KGHDR and CDR2 is SFDVKD in the germline V gene. Study results and limitations: No expanded-clone CDR3 amino acid sequence recurred across subjects, suggesting private TCR-beta repertoires.

Each TCR transcript was tagged with a 10-nucleotide random UMI during 5'RACE. Each CDR3 protein gets one entry after TCRdb re-called the 5' RACE reads with MiXCR. The sample consists of roughly 49,000 distinct CDR3 sequences, around 14% of them appearing once. This clonotype was detected ten times or more. The antigen is not known. Specimen: PBMCs. The sequence was obtained from a male donor with HTLV-1-associated myelopathy (HAM/TSP). The chain has TRBV24-1 and TRBJ1-3; D not certain. As DNA, the CDR3 is TGTGCCACCAGTGGGGGAGCCGACGACACCATATATTTT. It translates to CATSGGADDTIYF.